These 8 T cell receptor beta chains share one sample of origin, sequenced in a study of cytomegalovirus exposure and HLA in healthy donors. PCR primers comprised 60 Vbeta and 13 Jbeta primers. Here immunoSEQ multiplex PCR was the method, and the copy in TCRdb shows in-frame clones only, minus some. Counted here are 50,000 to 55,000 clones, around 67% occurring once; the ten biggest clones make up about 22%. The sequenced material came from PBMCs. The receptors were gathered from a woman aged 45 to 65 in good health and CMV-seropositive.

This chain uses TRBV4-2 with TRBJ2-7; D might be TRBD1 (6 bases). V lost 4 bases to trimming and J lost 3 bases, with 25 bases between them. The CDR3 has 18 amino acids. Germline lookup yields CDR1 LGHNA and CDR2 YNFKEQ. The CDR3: CASSLQGTTNSGSYEQYF. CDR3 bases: TGTGCCAGCAGCCTACAAGGGACAACCAACTCTGGGAGCTACGAGCAGTACTTC.

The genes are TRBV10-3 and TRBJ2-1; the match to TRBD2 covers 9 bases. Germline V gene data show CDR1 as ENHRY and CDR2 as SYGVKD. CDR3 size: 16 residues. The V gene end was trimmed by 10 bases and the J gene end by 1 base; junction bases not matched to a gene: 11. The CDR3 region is CASTGGGGGSYNEQFF. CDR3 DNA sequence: TGTGCCAGCACGGGCGGCGGGGGGGGTTCCTACAATGAGCAGTTCTTC.

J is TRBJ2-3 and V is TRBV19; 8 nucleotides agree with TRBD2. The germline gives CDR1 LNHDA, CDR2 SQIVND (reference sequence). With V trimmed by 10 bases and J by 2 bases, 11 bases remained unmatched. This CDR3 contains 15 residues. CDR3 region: CATTHTSGHTDTQYF. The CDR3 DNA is TGTGCCACCACCCATACTAGCGGTCACACAGATACGCAGTATTTT. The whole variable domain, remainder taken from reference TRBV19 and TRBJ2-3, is DGGITQSPKYLFRKEGQNVTLSCEQNLNHDAMYWYRQDPGQGLRLIYYSQIVNDFQKGDIAEGYSVSREKKESFPLTVTSAQKNPTAFYLCATTHTSGHTDTQYFGPGTRLTVL.

CDR3 coding DNA: TGTGCCAGCAGTTTGCGGGGGCGGCGCACAGATACGCAGTATTTT. Residues: CASSLRGRRTDTQYF. J is TRBJ2-3 and V is TRBV27; maybe TRBD2 (7 bases). Germline lookup yields CDR1 MNHEY and CDR2 SMNVEV (reference sequence). The CDR3 is made up of 15 amino acids. V gave up 3 bases and J gave up 1 base, with 11 bases separating them.

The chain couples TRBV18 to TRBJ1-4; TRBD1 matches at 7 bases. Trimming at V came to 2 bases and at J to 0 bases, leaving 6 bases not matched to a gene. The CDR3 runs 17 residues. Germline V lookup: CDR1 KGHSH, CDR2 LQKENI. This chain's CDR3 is CASSPYAGGTTNEKLFF. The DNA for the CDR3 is TGTGCCAGCTCACCATATGCAGGGGGTACAACTAATGAAAAACTGTTTTTT.

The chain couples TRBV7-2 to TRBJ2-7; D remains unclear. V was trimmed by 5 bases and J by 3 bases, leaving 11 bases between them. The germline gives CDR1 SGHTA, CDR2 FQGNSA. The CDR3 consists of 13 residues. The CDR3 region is CASSQTAIYEQYF. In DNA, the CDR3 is TGTGCCAGCAGCCAAACAGCCATCTACGAGCAGTACTTC.

This CDR3 is CASSLGGTGDTEAFF. The CDR3 DNA is TGTGCCAGCAGCTTAGGCGGAACAGGGGACACTGAAGCTTTCTTT. V gene TRBV7-8 combines with J gene TRBJ1-1; 7 bases match TRBD1. The CDR3 is 15 residues long. Unmatched junction bases numbered 5, after V lost 1 base and J lost 3 bases. The germline CDR1 and CDR2 sequences are SGHVS and FQNEAQ.

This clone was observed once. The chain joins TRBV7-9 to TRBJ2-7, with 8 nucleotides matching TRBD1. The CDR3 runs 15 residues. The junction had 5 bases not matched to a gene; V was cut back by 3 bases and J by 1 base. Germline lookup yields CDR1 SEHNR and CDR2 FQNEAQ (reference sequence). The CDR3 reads CASSFVYRGSYEQYF. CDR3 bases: TGTGCCAGCAGCTTTGTGTACAGGGGGTCCTACGAGCAGTACTTC.